This T cell receptor beta chain is drawn from a study of cytomegalovirus exposure and HLA in healthy donors. Findings and limits, study-wide: Later analysis suggested most CMV-associated TCR beta chains were HLA-restricted. Cytomegalovirus-associated status was assigned to 150 to 200 TCR beta chains. Presence/absence analyses assumed roughly uniform sequencing depth across donors, which may not hold. Several V segments, TRBV6-2 and TRBV6-3 among them, could not be told apart and were dropped.

In regard to this clone: Its antigen is still unknown.

The CDR3 covers 13 residues. J gave up 3 bases and V 3 bases, and 3 bases lay outside the gene matches. Germline V gene sequence: CDR1 GTSNPN, CDR2 SVGIG (reference sequence). 60 Vbeta and 13 Jbeta primers were used in PCR. Profiling relied on immunoSEQ multiplex PCR, and the TCRdb table lists in-frame clones only, not all of them. The sample holds 140,000 or so clones, about 82% seen once. This sequence was found in a woman between 40 and 50 years old in good health and CMV-seropositive. Sequenced material: PBMCs. The chain is built from TRBV30 and TRBJ1-1, with 8 bases identical to TRBD1. CDR3 residues: CAWSQTGDTEAFF. The CDR3 region has the DNA TGTGCCTGGAGCCAGACAGGGGACACTGAAGCTTTCTTT.